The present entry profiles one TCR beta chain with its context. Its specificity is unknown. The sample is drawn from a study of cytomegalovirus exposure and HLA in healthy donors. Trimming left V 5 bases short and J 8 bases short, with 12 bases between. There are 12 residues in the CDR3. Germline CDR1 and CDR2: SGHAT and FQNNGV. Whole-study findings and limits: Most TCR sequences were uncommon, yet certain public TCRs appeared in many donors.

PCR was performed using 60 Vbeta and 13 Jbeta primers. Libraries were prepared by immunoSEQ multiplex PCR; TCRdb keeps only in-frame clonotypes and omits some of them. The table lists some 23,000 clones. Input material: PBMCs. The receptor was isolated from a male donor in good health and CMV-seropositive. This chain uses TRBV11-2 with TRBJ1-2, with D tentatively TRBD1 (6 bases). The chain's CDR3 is CASSVQGYGYTF. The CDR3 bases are TGTGCCAGCAGCGTTCAGGGGTACGGCTACACCTTC.